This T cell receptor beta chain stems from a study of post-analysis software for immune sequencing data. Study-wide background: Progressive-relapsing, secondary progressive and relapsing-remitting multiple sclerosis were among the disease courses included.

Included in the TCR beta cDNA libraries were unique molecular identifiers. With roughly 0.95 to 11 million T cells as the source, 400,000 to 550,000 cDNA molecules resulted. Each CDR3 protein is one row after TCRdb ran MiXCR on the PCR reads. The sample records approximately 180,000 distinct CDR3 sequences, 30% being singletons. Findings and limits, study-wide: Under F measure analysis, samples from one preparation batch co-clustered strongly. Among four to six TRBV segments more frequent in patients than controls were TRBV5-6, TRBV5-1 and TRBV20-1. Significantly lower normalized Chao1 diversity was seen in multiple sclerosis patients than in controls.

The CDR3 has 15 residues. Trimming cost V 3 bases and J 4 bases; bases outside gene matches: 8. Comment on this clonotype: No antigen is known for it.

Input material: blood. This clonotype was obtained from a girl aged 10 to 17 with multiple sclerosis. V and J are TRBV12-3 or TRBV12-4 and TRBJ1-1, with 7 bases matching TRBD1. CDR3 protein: CASSLAGGMGTEAFF. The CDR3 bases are TGTGCCAGCAGTTTGGCAGGGGGTATGGGCACTGAAGCTTTCTTT.